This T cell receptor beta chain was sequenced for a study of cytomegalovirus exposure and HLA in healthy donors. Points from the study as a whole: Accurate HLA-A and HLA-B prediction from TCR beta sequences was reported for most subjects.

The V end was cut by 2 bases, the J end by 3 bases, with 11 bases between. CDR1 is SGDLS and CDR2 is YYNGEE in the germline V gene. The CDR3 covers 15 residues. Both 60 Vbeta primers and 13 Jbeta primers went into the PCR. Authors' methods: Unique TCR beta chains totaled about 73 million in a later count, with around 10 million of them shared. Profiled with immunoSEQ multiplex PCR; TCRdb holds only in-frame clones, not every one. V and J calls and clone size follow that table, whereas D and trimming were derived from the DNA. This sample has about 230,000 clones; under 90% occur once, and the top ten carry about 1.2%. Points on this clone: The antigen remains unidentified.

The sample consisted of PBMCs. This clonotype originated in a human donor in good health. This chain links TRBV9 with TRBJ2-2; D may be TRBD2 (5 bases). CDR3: CASSVDRGYTGELFF. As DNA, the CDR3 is TGTGCCAGCAGCGTTGACCGCGGGTACACCGGGGAGCTGTTTTTT.